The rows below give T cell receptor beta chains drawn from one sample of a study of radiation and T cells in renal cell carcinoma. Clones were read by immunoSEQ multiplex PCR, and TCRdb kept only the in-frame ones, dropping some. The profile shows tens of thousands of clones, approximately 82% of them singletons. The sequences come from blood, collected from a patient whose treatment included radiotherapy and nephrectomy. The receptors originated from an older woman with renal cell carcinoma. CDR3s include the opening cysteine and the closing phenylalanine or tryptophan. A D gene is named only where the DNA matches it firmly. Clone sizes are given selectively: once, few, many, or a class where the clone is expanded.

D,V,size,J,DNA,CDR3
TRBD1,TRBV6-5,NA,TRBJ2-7,TGTGCCAGCAGCTACGGACAGGTACCCTCCTACGAGCAGTACTTC,CASSYGQVPSYEQYF
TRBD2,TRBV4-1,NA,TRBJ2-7,TGCGCCAGCAGCCAAGGAACCGGACTAGACTCCTACGAGCAGTACTTC,CASSQGTGLDSYEQYF
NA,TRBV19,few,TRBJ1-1,TGTGCCAGTAGGCTGACAGAAATTGAAGCTTTCTTT,CASRLTEIEAFF
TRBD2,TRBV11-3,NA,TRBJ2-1,TGTGCCAGCAGCTTCCGCGGGAGTAGGGATGAGCAGTTCTTC,CASSFRGSRDEQFF
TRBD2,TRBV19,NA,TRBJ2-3,TGTGCCAGTAGTATGACGGGGGGGGGCACAGATACGCAGTATTTT,CASSMTGGGTDTQYF
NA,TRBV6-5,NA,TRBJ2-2,TGTGCCAGCAGTTACGCGGCGCGCGGGGCCGGGGAGCTGTTTTTT,CASSYAARGAGELFF
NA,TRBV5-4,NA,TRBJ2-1,TGTGCCAGCAGCTTGGAGGGGGGGAGCGGCGAGCAGTTCTTC,CASSLEGGSGEQFF
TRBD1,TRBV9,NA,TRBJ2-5,TGTGCCAGCAGCCCCACCTCACAGGGGCGCCGAGAGACCCAGTACTTC,CASSPTSQGRRETQYF
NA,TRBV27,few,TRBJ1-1,TGTGCCAGCAGGACCTGGGAAAATGAAGCTTTCTTT,CASRTWENEAFF
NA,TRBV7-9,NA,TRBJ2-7,TGTGCCAGCAGCAGTGTTGGGGGGTTCCCGGGCGAGCAGTACTTC,CASSSVGGFPGEQYF
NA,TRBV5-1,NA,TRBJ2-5,TGCGCCAGCAGCTTGGTCGTCCCCAAGGAGGAGACCCAGTACTTC,CASSLVVPKEETQYF
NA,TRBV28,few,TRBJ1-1,TGTGCCAGCCGCTTCGGGGTGAACACTGAAGCTTTCTTT,CASRFGVNTEAFF
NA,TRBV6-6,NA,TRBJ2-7,TGTGCCAGCAGTTACTCGGGTGGTGGGGCGCGGTACGAGCAGTACTTC,CASSYSGGGARYEQYF
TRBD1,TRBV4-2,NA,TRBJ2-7,TGTGCCAGCAGCCCAGGGGGTGGTGCCTACGAGCAGTACTTC,CASSPGGGAYEQYF
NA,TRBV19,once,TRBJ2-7,TGTGCCAGTAGTATCGGCAGGGGAGACGAGCAGTACTTC,CASSIGRGDEQYF
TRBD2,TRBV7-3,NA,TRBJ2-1,TGTGCCAGCAGCCCCGGGACTAGCGGGGAGGAGCAGTTCTTC,CASSPGTSGEEQFF
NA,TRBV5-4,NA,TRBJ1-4,TGTGCCAGCAGCTTGGGACAGCCAAGAACTAATGAAAAACTGTTTTTT,CASSLGQPRTNEKLFF
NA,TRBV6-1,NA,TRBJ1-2,TGTGCCAGCAGTGGGGCCAGTACTAGCTACACCTTC,CASSGASTSYTF
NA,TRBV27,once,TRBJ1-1,TGTGCCAGCAGTTCACGACCAAGTGGTAACACTGAAGCTTTCTTT,CASSSRPSGNTEAFF
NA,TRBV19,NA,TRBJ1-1,TGTGCCAGTAGTATACAGGCAGGGGCGAACACTGAAGCTTTCTTT,CASSIQAGANTEAFF
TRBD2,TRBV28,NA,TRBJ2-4,TGTGCCAGCACCTTGGGGGGGGGTCCCAAAAACATTCAGTACTTC,CASTLGGGPKNIQYF
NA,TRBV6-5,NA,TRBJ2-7,TGTGCCAGCGGTAGCAGGGAGCAGTACTTC,CASGSREQYF
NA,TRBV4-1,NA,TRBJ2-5,TGCGCCAGCAGCCCGCAGGGATACCAAGAGACCCAGTACTTC,CASSPQGYQETQYF
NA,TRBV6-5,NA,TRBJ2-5,TGTGCCAGCAGTTACCACCCCCAGGGGAAAGAGACCCAGTACTTC,CASSYHPQGKETQYF
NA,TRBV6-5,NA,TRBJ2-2,TGTGCCAGCAGTGAACCCCAGGGGGAGCTGTTTTTT,CASSEPQGELFF
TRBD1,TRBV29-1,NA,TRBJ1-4,TGCAGCGCCAGGACAGGGGGTAATGAAAAACTGTTTTTT,CSARTGGNEKLFF
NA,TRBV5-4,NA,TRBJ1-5,TGTGCCAGCAGCCTTAGCAATCAGCCCCAGCATTTT,CASSLSNQPQHF
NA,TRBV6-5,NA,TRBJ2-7,TGTGCCAGCAGTTACTCGGACAGCTACGAGCAGTACTTC,CASSYSDSYEQYF
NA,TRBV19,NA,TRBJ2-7,TGTGCCAGTAGTTTAGACAGTTCCTCCTACGAGCAGTACTTC,CASSLDSSSYEQYF
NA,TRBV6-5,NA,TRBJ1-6,TGTGCCAGCAGTTACTCGGACAGCAAGGGTTCACCCCTCCACTTT,CASSYSDSKGSPLHF
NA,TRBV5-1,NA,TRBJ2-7,TGCGCCAGCAGGGTCGCCGGAGGAAGCTACGAGCAGTACTTC,CASRVAGGSYEQYF
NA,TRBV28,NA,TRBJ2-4,TGTGCCAGCCTTCAGGCAGGGGTGGGCAAAAACATTCAGTACTTC,CASLQAGVGKNIQYF
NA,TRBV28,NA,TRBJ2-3,TGTGCCAGCAGTTTAATCCAGGGGGGGAATACGCAGTATTTT,CASSLIQGGNTQYF
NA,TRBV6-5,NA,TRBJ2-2,TGTGCCATCAGAACAGGCTCCGGGGAGCTGTTTTTT,CAIRTGSGELFF
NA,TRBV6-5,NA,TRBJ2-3,TGTGCCAGCATGGACAGTAAGGGTACGCAGTATTTT,CASMDSKGTQYF
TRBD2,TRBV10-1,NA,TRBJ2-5,TGCGCCAGCAGTGAGGGACTAGCGATTATCCAAGAGACCCAGTACTTC,CASSEGLAIIQETQYF
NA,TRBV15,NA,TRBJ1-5,TGTGCCACCAGCAGAGATAGGGATAGCAATCAGCCCCAGCATTTT,CATSRDRDSNQPQHF
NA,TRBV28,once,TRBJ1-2,TGTGCCAGCAGTTTTGGACTACAATTTGGCTACACCTTC,CASSFGLQFGYTF
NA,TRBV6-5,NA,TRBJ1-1,TGTGCCAGCAGTTACTCGAGGGGCGCGACTGAAGCTTTCTTT,CASSYSRGATEAFF
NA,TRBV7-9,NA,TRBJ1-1,TGTGCCAGCACCCCTACCTTCGGGGGATCTGAAGCTTTCTTT,CASTPTFGGSEAFF
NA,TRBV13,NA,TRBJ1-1,TGTGCCAGCAGCCTACATGGAGTGAACACTGAAGCTTTCTTT,CASSLHGVNTEAFF
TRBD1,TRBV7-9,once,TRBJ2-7,TGTGCCAGCAGCCCGACAGGGGATTTAGCCTACGAGCAGTACTTC,CASSPTGDLAYEQYF
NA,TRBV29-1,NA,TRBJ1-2,TGCAGCGTATTAATATCTAGACAGGAAGTCTACACCTTC,CSVLISRQEVYTF
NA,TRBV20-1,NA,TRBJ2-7,TGCAGTGGGAACCCCGATTACGAGCAGTACTTC,CSGNPDYEQYF
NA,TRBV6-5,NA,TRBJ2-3,TGTGCCAGCAGTTACGGTCGAGCAGGGGCAGATACGCAGTATTTT,CASSYGRAGADTQYF
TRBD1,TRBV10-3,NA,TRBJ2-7,TGTGCCATCAGTGAGACTCGTGGACAGGCCGTTTCTGGGGTGTACTTC,CAISETRGQAVSGVYF
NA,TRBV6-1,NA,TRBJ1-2,TGTGCCAGCAGTACAACAGGAGTTGGCTACACCTTC,CASSTTGVGYTF
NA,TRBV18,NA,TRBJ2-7,TGTGCCAGCTCACCTAGTGGGACCTACGAGCAGTACTTC,CASSPSGTYEQYF
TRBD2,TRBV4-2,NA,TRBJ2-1,TGTGCCAGCAGCCAGGAACTAGCGGGGGGAGGGAATGAGCAGTTCTTC,CASSQELAGGGNEQFF
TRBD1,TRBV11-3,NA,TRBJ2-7,TGTGCCAGCAGCTTAGGACAGGGCGGAAGGTACTTC,CASSLGQGGRYF
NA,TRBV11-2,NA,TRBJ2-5,TGTGCCAGCAGCTTAGTAATTGGGGTGGGGGAGACCCAGTACTTC,CASSLVIGVGETQYF
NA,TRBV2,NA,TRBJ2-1,TGTGCCAGCAACGCGCTACTCTACAATGAGCAGTTCTTC,CASNALLYNEQFF
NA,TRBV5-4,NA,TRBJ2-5,TGTGCCAGCAGCGCGGGGACGGCCCGAGTGGGGGGAGAGCAGTACTTC,CASSAGTARVGGEQYF
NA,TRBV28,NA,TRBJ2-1,TGTGCCAGCAAGCGGCCGGGAGATAGGAATGAGCAGTTCTTC,CASKRPGDRNEQFF
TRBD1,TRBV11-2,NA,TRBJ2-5,TGTGCCAGCAGCTTAGATCCCAGGGGGGAGACCCAGTACTTC,CASSLDPRGETQYF
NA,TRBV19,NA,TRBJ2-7,TGTGCCAGTAGCTCGTCCCACTACGAGCAGTACTTC,CASSSSHYEQYF
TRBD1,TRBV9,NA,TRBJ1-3,TGTGCCAGCAGCGGGGACAGGGGTGGAAACACCATATATTTT,CASSGDRGGNTIYF